This passage covers 15 T cell receptor beta chains from one sample sequenced in a study of PD-1 blockade in classical Hodgkin lymphoma (dated by TCRdb to 2020 to 2022). The library was prepared using the immunoSEQ multiplex PCR assay. TCRdb carries this immuneACCESS record with in-frame sequences only. Its versions omit some clonotypes, under half of them owing to an unresolved V gene in the studies checked, with the rest unexplained. The sample table lists roughly 50,000 clones, 90% of them with a count of one. The ten largest clonotypes hold about 14% of the sample. The time point label here, explained by the study, means: cycle 4 day 1 (C4D1), after about 6 weeks of nivolumab. Every trial patient had relapsed following autologous stem cell transplantation, and prior brentuximab vedotin exposure was what differed among cohorts A, B and C. Specimen: peripheral blood mononuclear cells (PBMCs), collected before the fourth cycle of nivolumab. Every receptor here comes from a human donor with classical Hodgkin lymphoma.

Concerning this clone: Different DNA sequences within this sample yield the same CDR3. CDR3 in amino acids: CASSLTNLAGGPSGLEQYF. The CDR3 coding sequence is TGCGCCAGCAGCTTGACGAACCTAGCGGGAGGGCCGTCGGGGCTCGAGCAGTACTTC. V gene TRBV5-1 combines with J gene TRBJ2-7, with 12 bases that match TRBD2. J gave up 6 bases and V 1 base, and 17 bases lay outside the gene matches. CDR3 length: 19 residues. Per germline, CDR1 SGHRS and CDR2 YFSETQ.

V and J are TRBV29-1 and TRBJ1-3; D might be TRBD1 (5 bases). The CDR3 runs 11 residues. The V gene lost 6 bases and the J gene lost 9 bases, with 12 bases spanning the gap. CDR1 is SQVTM, CDR2 ANQGSEA, per germline. CDR3 DNA sequence: TGCAGCGTGGAGATCGGGGGCACCATATATTTT. This codes for CSVEIGGTIYF.

About this clone: The junction differs from germline at one of its ends, possibly a read error. The rearrangement uses TRBV7-7 and TRBJ2-7, with D possibly being TRBD2 (7 bases). The germline V gene encodes CDR1 SSHAT and CDR2 FNYEAQ (reference sequence). The CDR3 has 16 residues. In nucleotides, the CDR3 is TGTGCTAGCAGCTTAGCGGCTTCGGGGGGCCCCTACGAGCAGTACTTC. It yields the protein CASSLAASGGPYEQYF.

The chain links TRBV30 to TRBJ1-3, with TRBD1 matching over 7 bases. CDR1 GTSNPN and CDR2 SVGIG come from the germline V gene (reference sequence). CDR3 length equals 16 residues. J lost 5 bases, V lost 2 bases, and 12 bases had no gene match. CDR3 nucleotides: TGTGCCTGGAGTATAAGACAGGGATTCGGTAGAAACACCATATATTTT. It encodes CAWSIRQGFGRNTIYF. Full variable domain (missing parts from reference TRBV30 and TRBJ1-3): SQTIHQWPATLVQPVGSPLSLECTVEGTSNPNLYWYRQAAGRGLQLLFYSVGIGQISSEVPQNLSASRPQDRQFILSSKKLLLSDSGFYLCAWSIRQGFGRNTIYFGEGSWLTVV.

The CDR3 region is CASSLLAGYNEQFF. CDR3 nucleotide sequence: TGTGCCAGCAGTCTTTTAGCGGGTTACAATGAGCAGTTCTTC. The chain carries TRBV27 and TRBJ2-1; 7 positions agree with TRBD2. The junction had 5 bases not matched to a gene; V was cut back by 5 bases and J by 4 bases. There are 14 residues in the CDR3. Germline V gives CDR1 MNHEY, CDR2 SMNVEV (reference sequence).

V and J are TRBV6-1 and TRBJ1-3; TRBD1 is a possible D gene (5 bases). Trimming took 10 bases from V and 0 from J, leaving 10 bases between them. The CDR3 is 13 residues long. Per the germline V gene, CDR1 is MNHNS and CDR2 is SASEGT. Here the CDR3 reads CAIRQSSGNTIYF. DNA for the CDR3: TGTGCCATCCGACAGAGCTCTGGAAACACCATATATTTT.

The J gene is TRBJ2-7, the V gene TRBV19; D not certain. Germline V gene sequence: CDR1 LNHDA, CDR2 SQIVND (reference sequence). This CDR3 has 14 residues. V was clipped by 3 bases and J by 3 bases, with 12 bases between them. The DNA of the CDR3 is TGTGCCAGTAGTATGCCCGGACGCCGCTACGAGCAGTACTTC. It encodes CASSMPGRRYEQYF.

This clone occurred once. This chain links TRBV5-6 with TRBJ2-3; D not certain. Trimming stripped 3 bases from V and 5 bases from J, with 4 bases between. This CDR3 is built from 11 residues. CDR1 SGHDT and CDR2 YYEEEE come from the germline V gene. The CDR3 here is CASSSVDTQYF. The CDR3 bases are TGTGCCAGCAGCTCGGTAGATACGCAGTATTTT.

The V gene is TRBV5-5, the J gene TRBJ1-2; D unclear. The V gene lost 0 bases and the J gene lost 5 bases, with 5 bases spanning the gap. CDR3 size: 12 residues. Germline CDR1 SGHKS, CDR2 YYEKEE (reference sequence). Here the CDR3 DNA reads TGTGCCAGCAGCTTGGACGGGTATGGCTACACCTTC. It specifies CASSLDGYGYTF.

This clone was detected once. The CDR3 here is CASSLWAGEETQYF. The CDR3 nucleotides read TGTGCCAGCAGTTTATGGGCAGGGGAAGAGACCCAGTACTTC. The chain combines TRBV28 with TRBJ2-5; D is perhaps TRBD1 (6 bases). The CDR3 runs to 14 residues. V lost 0 bases and J 3 bases, leaving 8 bases between the germline ends. The germline gives CDR1 MDHEN, CDR2 SYDVKM.

The rearrangement joins TRBV27 to TRBJ2-1; 7 bases map to TRBD1. Trimming at V came to 3 bases and at J to 7 bases, leaving 0 bases not matched to a gene. The germline V gene has CDR1 MNHEY and CDR2 SMNVEV (reference sequence). The CDR3 loop spans 12 amino acids. The CDR3 nucleotides are TGTGCCAGCAGTTTCAGGGGGAATGAGCAGTTCTTC. Encoded protein: CASSFRGNEQFF.

The chain uses TRBV9 and TRBJ2-3; TRBD1 aligns across 8 bases. The germline gives CDR1 SGDLS, CDR2 YYNGEE. Losses at the gene ends were 4 bases for V and 0 bases for J; bases not matched to a gene: 4. This CDR3 has 15 residues. As DNA, the CDR3 is TGTGCCAGCAGCATGGGACAGGTTAGCACAGATACGCAGTATTTT. Translation: CASSMGQVSTDTQYF. Looking up the rest from reference TRBV9 and TRBJ2-3 gives the full variable domain: DSGVTQTPKHLITATGQRVTLRCSPRSGDLSVYWYQQSLDQGLQFLIQYYNGEERAKGNILERFSAQQFPDLHSELNLSSLELGDSALYFCASSMGQVSTDTQYFGPGTRLTVL.

V gene TRBV9 combines with J gene TRBJ1-4; perhaps TRBD1 as D (5 bases). The CDR3 contains 16 residues. With 0 bases removed from V and 7 bases from J, the gap between germline ends came to 16 bases. Germline assignment: CDR1 SGDLS and CDR2 YYNGEE. The CDR3 sequence: CASSVEYGARGEKLFF. The CDR3 nucleotides read TGTGCCAGCAGCGTAGAGTACGGGGCGCGGGGTGAAAAACTGTTTTTT.

The genes are TRBV29-1 and TRBJ1-6; possible D gene TRBD1, 6 bases. The CDR3 length is 13 residues. Trimming stripped 6 bases from V and 7 bases from J, with 13 bases between. Germline CDR1 SQVTM, CDR2 ANQGSEA. The CDR3 DNA is TGCAGCGTCGCGGACAGACTCAATTCACCCCTCCACTTT. Translated: CSVADRLNSPLHF.

This chain uses TRBV5-1 with TRBJ2-3; D gene unclear. Trimming shortened V by 5 bases and J by 4 bases, and 14 bases separated the two germline ends. The V gene's germline CDR1 is SGHRS and CDR2 YFSETQ. The CDR3 extends over 14 amino acids. The CDR3 sequence is CASSHPDGSDTQYF. CDR3 nucleotide sequence: TGCGCCAGCAGTCATCCTGACGGATCAGATACGCAGTATTTT.